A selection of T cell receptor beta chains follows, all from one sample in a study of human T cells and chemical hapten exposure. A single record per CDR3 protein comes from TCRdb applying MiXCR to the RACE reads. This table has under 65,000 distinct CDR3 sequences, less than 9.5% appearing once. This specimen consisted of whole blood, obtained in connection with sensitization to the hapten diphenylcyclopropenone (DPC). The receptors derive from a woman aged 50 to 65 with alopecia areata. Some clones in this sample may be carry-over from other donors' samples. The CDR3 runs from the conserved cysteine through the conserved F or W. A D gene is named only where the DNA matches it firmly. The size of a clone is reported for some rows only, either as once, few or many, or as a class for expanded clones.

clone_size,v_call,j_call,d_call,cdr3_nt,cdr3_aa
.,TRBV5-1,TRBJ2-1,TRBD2,TGCGCCAGCAGCCTCCTAGCGGAAACCTACAATGAGCAGTTCTTC,CASSLLAETYNEQFF
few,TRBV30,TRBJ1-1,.,TGTGCCTGGACCCAATTGGAAAACACTGAAGCTTTCTTT,CAWTQLENTEAFF
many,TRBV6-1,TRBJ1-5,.,TGTGCCAGCAGTGAATCTAATCAGCCCCAGCATTTT,CASSESNQPQHF
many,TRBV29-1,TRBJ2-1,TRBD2,TGCAGCGTTGTATCACTAGCGGGAGTTGATGAGCAGTTCTTC,CSVVSLAGVDEQFF
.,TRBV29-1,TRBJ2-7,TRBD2,TGCAGCGTTGAAGTTGCGGGAGGCCCCTACGAGCAGTACTTC,CSVEVAGGPYEQYF
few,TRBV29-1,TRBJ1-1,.,TGCAGCGTTGAAGGGTCACAGAACACTGAAGCTTTCTTT,CSVEGSQNTEAFF
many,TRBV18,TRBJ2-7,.,TGTGCCAGCTCACCAGGAGGGACTGACTCCTACGAGCAGTACTTC,CASSPGGTDSYEQYF
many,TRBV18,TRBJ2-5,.,TGTGCCAGCTCACGGTTGTCTCAAGAGACCCAGTACTTC,CASSRLSQETQYF
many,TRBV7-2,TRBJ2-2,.,TGTGCCAGCAGCTTACGGACCAACACCGGGGAGCTGTTTTTT,CASSLRTNTGELFF
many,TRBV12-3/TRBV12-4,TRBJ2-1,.,TGTGCCAGCAGTTTTCGGGGCGTGAGCGGCAATGAGCAGTTCTTC,CASSFRGVSGNEQFF
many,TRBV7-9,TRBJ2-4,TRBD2,TGTGCCAGCAGCTCCACGAACGGGGAGGGCCGGGTTCAGTACTTC,CASSSTNGEGRVQYF
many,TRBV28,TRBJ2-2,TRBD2,TGTGCCAGCAGTCCGGGACTAGCGGGAGCTGGCGGGGAGCTGTTTTTT,CASSPGLAGAGGELFF
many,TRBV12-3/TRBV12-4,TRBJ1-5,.,TGTGCCAGCAGTTTTGCTGTTCGATATAGCAATCAGCCCCAGCATTTT,CASSFAVRYSNQPQHF
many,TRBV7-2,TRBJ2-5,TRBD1,TGTGCCAGCAGCTTAATGGACAGGGCCAGCGTGACCCAGTACTTC,CASSLMDRASVTQYF
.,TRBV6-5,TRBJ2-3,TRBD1,TGTGCCAGCAGTCAGGGACAGGGCTCAGATACGCAGTATTTT,CASSQGQGSDTQYF
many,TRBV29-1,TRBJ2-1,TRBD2,TGCAGCGTTGAAGGGACTAGCGCATACAATGAGCAGTTCTTC,CSVEGTSAYNEQFF
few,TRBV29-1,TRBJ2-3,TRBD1,TGCAGCGTTGTGACAGGGGGCACAGATACGCAGTATTTT,CSVVTGGTDTQYF
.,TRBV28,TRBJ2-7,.,TGTGCCAGCAGGCCGACAGGGACTATCTACGAGCAGTACTTC,CASRPTGTIYEQYF
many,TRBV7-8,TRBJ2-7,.,TGTGCCAGCAGCCAGGGGCTGAGTTCCTACGAGCAGTACTTC,CASSQGLSSYEQYF